This T cell receptor beta chain was sequenced in a study of human T cells and chemical hapten exposure. This clonotype was seen a handful of times. Germline V CDR1 and CDR2: MNHEY, SVGAGI. Trimming cost V 0 bases and J 4 bases; bases outside gene matches: 13. This CDR3 region has 19 residues. Time point: patch test 1, 2 weeks after DPC sensitization. The treatment denotes: therapeutic diphenylcyclopropenone sensitization with weekly scalp DPC. Only after blood had been drawn was each patch test applied. TCRdb independently ran MiXCR on the RACE reads; one entry per CDR3 protein. The table lists roughly 180,000 distinct CDR3 sequences, about 14% of them singletons.

The specimen was whole blood, collected in connection with sensitization to the hapten diphenylcyclopropenone (DPC). This sequence originates from a woman in her thirties with alopecia areata. Some clones in this sample may be carry-over from other donors' samples. V usage is TRBV6-5 and J usage is TRBJ1-4, with 8 bases identical to TRBD1. The CDR3 sequence is CASSYSLTGTGGINEKLFF. CDR3 in DNA: TGTGCCAGCAGTTACTCACTAACCGGGACAGGAGGGATTAATGAAAAACTGTTTTTT.